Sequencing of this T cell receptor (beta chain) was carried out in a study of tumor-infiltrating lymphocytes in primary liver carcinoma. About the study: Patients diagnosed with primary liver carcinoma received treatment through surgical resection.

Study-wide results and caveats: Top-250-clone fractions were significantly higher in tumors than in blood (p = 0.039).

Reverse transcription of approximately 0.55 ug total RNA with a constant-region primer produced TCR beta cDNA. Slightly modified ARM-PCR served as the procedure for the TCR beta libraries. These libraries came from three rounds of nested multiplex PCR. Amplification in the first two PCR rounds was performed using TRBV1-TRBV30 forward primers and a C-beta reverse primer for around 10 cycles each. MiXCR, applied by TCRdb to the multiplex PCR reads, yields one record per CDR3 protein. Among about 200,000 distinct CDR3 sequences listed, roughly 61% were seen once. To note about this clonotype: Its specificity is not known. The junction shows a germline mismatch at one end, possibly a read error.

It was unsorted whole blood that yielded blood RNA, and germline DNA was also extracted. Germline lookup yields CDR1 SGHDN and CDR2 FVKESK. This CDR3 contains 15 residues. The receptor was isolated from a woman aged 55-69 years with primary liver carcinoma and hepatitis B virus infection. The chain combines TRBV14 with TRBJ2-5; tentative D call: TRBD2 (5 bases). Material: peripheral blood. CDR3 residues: CDSSQDLAIHETQYF. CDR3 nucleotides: TGTGACAGCAGCCAAGATCTAGCCATTCACGAGACCCAGTACTTC.